These T cell receptor beta chains were read from a single sample in a study of T cells in Graves' hyperthyroidism and ophthalmopathy. TCRdb re-called the multiplex PCR reads through MiXCR, storing one row per CDR3 protein. The sample carries approximately 590,000 distinct CDR3 sequences, about 15% recorded once. The sequencing sample was made of blood. The receptors originated from a woman in her twenties or thirties with Graves' hyperthyroidism. Both conserved end residues are part of each CDR3. The order of the fields is J gene, V gene, clone size, D gene, CDR3 DNA, CDR3 protein. The D gene is left open where the match is weak. Clone sizes are given selectively: once, few, many, or a class where the clone is expanded.

J: TRBJ2-7
V: TRBV7-3
size: -
D: TRBD2
DNA: TGTGCCAGCAGCCCCGGGGGTAGCGGGTCCCACGAGCAGTACTTC
CDR3: CASSPGGSGSHEQYF

J: TRBJ2-5
V: TRBV30
size: -
D: -
DNA: TGTGCCTCTCGGGGCTTCCAAGAGACCCAGTACTTC
CDR3: CASRGFQETQYF

J: TRBJ2-5
V: TRBV6-1
size: few
D: -
DNA: TGTGCCAGCAGTCGAGGACAGTCGAAGACCCAGTACTTC
CDR3: CASSRGQSKTQYF

J: TRBJ1-5
V: TRBV27
size: many
D: -
DNA: TGTGCCAGCAGTTTATTTGGAGGTCAGCCCCAGCATTTT
CDR3: CASSLFGGQPQHF

J: TRBJ2-1
V: TRBV20-1
size: many
D: TRBD1
DNA: TGCAGTGCTCCCGCCGGGACAGGGGTCTACAATGAGCAGTTCTTC
CDR3: CSAPAGTGVYNEQFF

J: TRBJ1-2
V: TRBV12-3/TRBV12-4
size: many
D: -
DNA: TGTGCCAGCAGTTTAGACAGATTTTATGGCTACACCTTC
CDR3: CASSLDRFYGYTF

J: TRBJ1-1
V: TRBV6-1
size: few
D: -
DNA: TGTGCCAGCAGTCCAGGGGATGGCACTGAAGCTTTCTTT
CDR3: CASSPGDGTEAFF

J: TRBJ2-6
V: TRBV12-3/TRBV12-4
size: few
D: TRBD1
DNA: TGTGCCAGCACGGGACAGGGGGCTGTTTCTGGGGCCAACGTCCTGACTTTC
CDR3: CASTGQGAVSGANVLTF

J: TRBJ1-4
V: TRBV20-1
size: -
D: -
DNA: TGCAGTGCCCCAGCACGGGTAGAATCCTTGGGAAAACTGTTTTTT
CDR3: CSAPARVESLGKLFF

J: TRBJ1-3
V: TRBV19
size: -
D: TRBD1
DNA: TGTGCCAGTAGTCTTAACAGGGGCATGAGTGGAAACACCATATATTTT
CDR3: CASSLNRGMSGNTIYF

J: TRBJ1-2
V: TRBV4-2
size: many
D: TRBD1
DNA: TGTGCCAGCAGCCAAGGACAGGGTGTCTATGGCTACACCTTC
CDR3: CASSQGQGVYGYTF

J: TRBJ2-2
V: TRBV2
size: many
D: -
DNA: TGTGCCAGCACCCGGGACGGCGGCACCGGGGAGCTGTTTTTT
CDR3: CASTRDGGTGELFF

J: TRBJ2-1
V: TRBV11-2
size: many
D: TRBD2
DNA: TGTGCCAGCAGCCTTAGGGCCGGGGGGGCCTACAATGAGCAGTTCTTC
CDR3: CASSLRAGGAYNEQFF

J: TRBJ2-7
V: TRBV20-1
size: -
D: TRBD1
DNA: TGCAGTGCTAGAGATCGTGACAGGGTCTACGAGCAGTACTTC
CDR3: CSARDRDRVYEQYF

J: TRBJ2-2
V: TRBV3-1
size: few
D: -
DNA: TGTGCCAGCTCAGGCAGTCCATCCACCGGGGAGCTGTTTTTT
CDR3: CASSGSPSTGELFF

J: TRBJ2-2
V: TRBV30
size: few
D: TRBD2
DNA: TGTGCCTGGAGTAGGGGAGGGACCTCCACCGGGGAGCTGTTTTTT
CDR3: CAWSRGGTSTGELFF

J: TRBJ2-7
V: TRBV7-9
size: many
D: -
DNA: TGTGCCAGCAGCTTTGGTCCGGAGGGCTCCTACGAGCAGTACTTC
CDR3: CASSFGPEGSYEQYF

J: TRBJ2-1
V: TRBV7-2
size: many
D: TRBD2
DNA: TGTGCCAGCAGCTTGGATAGCGGGAGATCCTACAATGAGCAGTTCTTC
CDR3: CASSLDSGRSYNEQFF

J: TRBJ2-7
V: TRBV28
size: many
D: TRBD1
DNA: TGTGCCAGCAGTCACCGGGACAGGGGGCGCGGCGAGCAGTACTTC
CDR3: CASSHRDRGRGEQYF

J: TRBJ1-5
V: TRBV10-3
size: -
D: TRBD1
DNA: TGTGCCATCCAGAGCTCCTACAGGGGGGCGCTGGGCAATCAGCCCCAGCATTTT
CDR3: CAIQSSYRGALGNQPQHF

J: TRBJ1-2
V: TRBV7-2
size: many
D: TRBD1
DNA: TGTGCCAGCAGCAGACCACCGGGACAGGGGATTGGAGGCTACACCTTC
CDR3: CASSRPPGQGIGGYTF

J: TRBJ2-3
V: TRBV28
size: -
D: -
DNA: TGTGCCAGCAGCCACCGGGACAACAGGGCGCGGAGCACAGATACGCAGTATTTT
CDR3: CASSHRDNRARSTDTQYF

J: TRBJ2-2
V: TRBV13
size: -
D: -
DNA: TGTGCCAGCAGCCGAATCCTAGCGTCATCGAGGGCCGGGGAGCTGTTTTTT
CDR3: CASSRILASSRAGELFF

J: TRBJ2-5
V: TRBV27
size: many
D: -
DNA: TGTGCCAGCAGGAGACAGGGAGGACGACAAGAGACCCAGTACTTC
CDR3: CASRRQGGRQETQYF